This TCR beta chain was identified in a study of Ad26.COV2.S vaccination and SARS-CoV-2 variants. Background on the study: Ad26.COV2.S shots went into the muscle once or twice, 56 days apart. The study, taken as a whole, reports: Measurements of TCR breadth and depth may have given underestimates of the total T cell responses. Greater spike-specific TCR breadth was seen in vaccine recipients than in placebo recipients.

In germline, CDR1 is SGHDT, CDR2 YYEEEE. Between the trimmed V and J ends, which lost 2 bases and 4 bases, there was a span of 9 bases. The CDR3 consists of 13 residues. Of note for this clone: Its antigen is unidentified.

Treatment described: around 19 received Ad26.COV2.S at low or high dose, single or two shots; 5 received placebo; per-sample allocation not given. Collection of samples fell on day 63 after the first vaccine or placebo injection. Clones were read by immunoSEQ multiplex PCR, and TCRdb kept only the in-frame ones, dropping some. This table holds 380,000 or so clones, 83% found once. This TCR was sampled from a person between 18 and 65 years old who received the Ad26.COV2.S COVID-19 vaccine or a placebo. The chain combines TRBV5-6 with TRBJ1-1; D perhaps matches TRBD1 (5 bases). The sequencing here drew on peripheral blood, taken in a trial of Ad26.COV2.S vaccine versus placebo. The CDR3 region is CASSFGQGTEAFF. DNA of the CDR3: TGTGCCAGCAGCTTCGGTCAGGGCACTGAAGCTTTCTTT.